A single sample gave rise to the 32 T cell receptor beta chains below, sequenced in a study of shared clonotypes between healthy human individuals. Generated by immunoSEQ multiplex PCR, the TCRdb table keeps only in-frame clones and is missing some. Of 600,000 to 800,000 clones in the sample, 72% were seen once. The sequenced sample consisted of memory CD4+ T cells sorted from blood. Subset given: CD45RA-negative fraction. The source of these receptors is a woman in her 30s in good health.

This clone has a handful of counts. This sequence joins TRBV29-1 and TRBJ2-2; perhaps TRBD1 as D (7 bases). The V and J ends lost 7 bases and 6 bases respectively, with 12 bases between them. CDR3 length: 12 amino acids. Germline V gene lookup returns CDR1 SQVTM and CDR2 ANQGSEA. CDR3 nucleotides: TGCAGCGCTCAGGGGGGCCCCGGGGAGCTGTTTTTT. Its translation is CSAQGGPGELFF.

To note about this clone: It may be a read error: a sequence one base away is much more abundant. This chain connects TRBV7-9 to TRBJ2-7, with D possibly matching TRBD1 (6 bases). V gave up 4 bases and J gave up 2 bases, with 15 bases separating them. Germline V gene sequence: CDR1 SEHNR, CDR2 FQNEAQ (reference sequence). This CDR3 is 15 amino acids long. CDR3 loop: CASSSPGTRTYEQYF. In DNA, the CDR3 is TGTGCCAGCAGCTCCCCCGGGACACGGACCTACGAGCAGTACTTC.

The chain uses TRBV4-1 and TRBJ2-4, with D possibly TRBD2 on 5 matching bases. There are 16 residues in the CDR3. Germline V gives CDR1 MGHRA, CDR2 YSYEKL. Trimming removed 1 base at V and 6 bases at J, with 16 bases between. CDR3 DNA sequence: TGCGCCAGCAGCCAAGCCGCAGTCATCCGGGGAAACATTCAGTACTTC. It codes for CASSQAAVIRGNIQYF.

This clone has more than one count but fewer than ten. CDR3 nucleotide sequence: TGTGCCAGCAGCTCCCAGCGGGATGCTGAAGCTTTCTTT. Amino acid sequence: CASSSQRDAEAFF. The chain couples TRBV7-2 to TRBJ1-1, with D uncertain. The length of the CDR3 is 13 residues. Germline CDR1 SGHTA, CDR2 FQGNSA. The V end was cut by 4 bases, the J end by 6 bases, with 12 bases between.

This clone was picked up many times. The rearrangement links TRBV4-1 to TRBJ2-3, with D tentatively TRBD2 (6 bases). The CDR3 has 15 amino acids. The germline V and J ends were trimmed by 2 bases and 1 base, with 10 bases remaining between them. Per the germline V gene, CDR1 is MGHRA and CDR2 is YSYEKL. CDR3 residues: CASSQRGSGTDTQYF. The DNA of the CDR3 is TGCGCCAGCAGCCAACGGGGGAGTGGCACAGATACGCAGTATTTT.

The chain carries TRBV19 and TRBJ2-1, with 12 positions matching TRBD2. CDR1 and CDR2 (germline): LNHDA, SQIVND (reference sequence). The CDR3 is made up of 14 amino acids. V shed 7 bases and J 9 bases; nucleotides not matched to a gene: 7. The CDR3: CASTPSGRVSEQFF. The CDR3 bases are TGTGCCAGTACCCCTAGCGGGAGGGTAAGTGAGCAGTTCTTC.

To note about this clone: Other DNA variants within this sample encode the same CDR3. This chain uses TRBV5-4 with TRBJ1-1; D may be TRBD1 (5 bases). Germline V gene sequence: CDR1 SGHNT, CDR2 YYREEE (reference sequence). The CDR3 extends over 15 amino acids. Trimming cost V 3 bases and J 0 bases, with 12 bases left between them. CDR3 in DNA: TGTGCCAGCAGCTCCCATCGGGGGTTGAACACTGAAGCTTTCTTT. Residues: CASSSHRGLNTEAFF.

This sequence joins TRBV6-5 and TRBJ2-7, with 9 bases aligning to TRBD1. The CDR3 is made up of 13 amino acids. V lost 6 bases and J lost 3; bases outside the gene matches: 3. Germline-derived CDR1 and CDR2 are MNHEY and SVGAGI. The CDR3 coding sequence is TGTGCCAGCAGACAGGGACAGGGCTACGAGCAGTACTTC. Translating gives CASRQGQGYEQYF.

The chain uses TRBV7-7 and TRBJ2-1, with 9 positions matching TRBD2. The CDR3 consists of 14 residues. Losses at the gene ends were 1 base for V and 9 bases for J; bases not matched to a gene: 4. Looked up from germline, CDR1 is SSHAT and CDR2 is FNYEAQ (reference sequence). The CDR3 bases are TGTGCCAGCAGCTTAGATAGCGGGAGCTTTGAGCAGTTCTTC. Amino acids: CASSLDSGSFEQFF.

There are many counts of this clone. This sample also contains other DNA sequences that code for the same CDR3. The V gene is TRBV5-4, the J gene TRBJ2-3; 12 bases fit TRBD2. This CDR3 has 15 amino acids. Germline V CDR1 and CDR2: SGHNT, YYREEE (reference sequence). V was clipped by 0 bases and J by 4 bases; unmatched bases: 0. CDR3 nucleotides: TGTGCCAGCAGCTTGGGACTAGCGGGAGCAGATACGCAGTATTTT. This encodes CASSLGLAGADTQYF.

About this clone itself: This specimen includes other DNA sequences encoding the same CDR3. V is TRBV30 and J is TRBJ1-2; no reliable D call. V was cut by 3 bases and J by 5 bases, with 7 bases left in between. This CDR3 spans 11 amino acids. The germline CDR1 and CDR2 sequences are GTSNPN and SVGIG (reference sequence). The CDR3 is CAWSPDYGYTF. The CDR3 coding sequence is TGTGCCTGGAGCCCTGATTATGGCTACACCTTC.

The chain couples TRBV9 to TRBJ2-3; 12 nucleotides match TRBD2. The V segment lost 2 bases and the J segment 8 bases; nucleotides outside the gene matches: 12. Germline CDR1 and CDR2: SGDLS and YYNGEE. There are 17 residues in the CDR3. The CDR3 DNA reads as TGTGCCAGCAGCGTCAGCTCCACGGGACTAGCGGGTAGTACGCAGTATTTT. Encoded protein: CASSVSSTGLAGSTQYF.

This clone was detected many times. The V and J genes are TRBV28 and TRBJ2-7; tentatively, D is TRBD1 (5 bases). Germline V lookup: CDR1 MDHEN, CDR2 SYDVKM. Between the trimmed V and J ends, which lost 9 bases and 2 bases, there was a span of 14 bases. The CDR3 has 13 residues. The CDR3 here is CASGANEAYEQYF. The CDR3 bases are TGTGCCAGTGGGGCTAACGAAGCCTACGAGCAGTACTTC.

This rearrangement joins TRBV29-1 to TRBJ1-5; D unresolved. Germline assignment: CDR1 SQVTM and CDR2 ANQGSEA. Trimming took off 6 bases at V and 0 bases at J, with 15 bases between the two ends. The length of the CDR3 is 15 residues. DNA of the CDR3: TGCAGCGTGGCAGATGTAGGGTATAGCAATCAGCCCCAGCATTTT. Its protein is CSVADVGYSNQPQHF.

The V and J genes are TRBV6-5 and TRBJ2-2; 12 positions agree with TRBD2. The CDR3 consists of 14 residues. CDR1 is MNHEY, CDR2 SVGAGI, per germline. V gave up 6 bases and J gave up 7 bases; unmatched junction bases: 3. In nucleotides, the CDR3 is TGTGCCAGCAGGACTAGCGGGAGTGGCGGGGAGCTGTTTTTT. It specifies CASRTSGSGGELFF.

The chain is built from TRBV6-6 and TRBJ2-1, with D perhaps TRBD1 or TRBD2 (6 bases each). The CDR3 totals 13 residues. Germline CDR1 MNHNY, CDR2 SVGAGI (reference sequence). V shed 7 bases and J shed 10 bases, with 17 bases lying between them. CDR3 residues: CASTPPTGREQFF. The CDR3 nucleotides are TGTGCCAGCACTCCGCCCACAGGGAGGGAGCAGTTCTTC.

The CDR3 DNA sequence: TGTGCCAGCGCGGCTAGCGGGAGAAGAAATGAGCAGTTCTTC. Translating gives CASAASGRRNEQFF. The genes are TRBV7-3 and TRBJ2-1; 10 bases map to TRBD2. The CDR3 has 14 amino acids. Germline loops: CDR1 SGHTA, CDR2 FQGTGA. V lost 8 bases, J lost 7 bases, and 8 bases stayed unmatched.

The chain carries TRBV7-5 and TRBJ2-5; whether TRBD2, the table's D call, matches the DNA was not checked. TRBV7-5 is reported as a pseudogene. CDR3 length equals 15 residues. In nucleotides, the CDR3 is TGTGTCAGAAGCTTAGGGGCTAGCTCTCCAGAGACCCAGTACTTC. This codes for CVRSLGASSPETQYF.

This chain uses TRBV2 with TRBJ1-1; no definite D call. Trimming took 4 bases from V and 3 from J, leaving 9 bases between them. The V gene's germline CDR1 is SNHLY and CDR2 FYNNEI. The CDR3 totals 13 residues. The CDR3 DNA is TGTGCCAGCAGTGTAGGTAAGGACACTGAAGCTTTCTTT. Amino acid sequence: CASSVGKDTEAFF.

The chain has TRBV29-1 and TRBJ2-5; the D is unclear. This CDR3 is built from 13 residues. V dropped 3 bases and J dropped 4 bases, with 12 bases sitting between them. Germline V CDR1 and CDR2: SQVTM, ANQGSEA. CDR3 amino acids: CSVEYMGSETQYF. The CDR3 nucleotides are TGCAGCGTTGAGTACATGGGTTCAGAGACCCAGTACTTC.

This sequence joins TRBV5-4 and TRBJ2-7, with no clear D. Trimming left V 0 bases short and J 2 bases short, with 6 bases between. The germline V gene has CDR1 SGHNT and CDR2 YYREEE (reference sequence). The CDR3 covers 13 residues. The CDR3 DNA reads TGTGCCAGCAGCTTGGCCGGAACCTACGAGCAGTACTTC. Its protein is CASSLAGTYEQYF.

The chain recombines TRBV29-1 with TRBJ2-5; 13 positions match TRBD2. V lost 3 bases and J lost 5; bases outside the gene matches: 12. CDR1 is SQVTM, CDR2 ANQGSEA, per germline. The CDR3 loop spans 17 amino acids. The CDR3 coding sequence is TGCAGCGTTGAGGGGACTAGCGGGAATTACGGTCCGGAGACCCAGTACTTC. It translates to CSVEGTSGNYGPETQYF. The full variable domain, rest sourced from reference TRBV29-1 and TRBJ2-5, is SAVISQKPSRDICQRGTSLTIQCQVDSQVTMMFWYRQQPGQSLTLIATANQGSEATYESGFVIDKFPISRPNLTFSTLTVSNMSPEDSSIYLCSVEGTSGNYGPETQYFGPGTRLLVL.

J is TRBJ2-5 and V is TRBV7-3; TRBD2 matches at 8 bases. V gave up 0 bases and J gave up 2 bases; unmatched junction bases: 8. This CDR3 has 17 residues. CDR1 and CDR2 from the germline V gene are SGHTA and FQGTGA. CDR3 region: CASSLTGSGGPQETQYF. In nucleotides, the CDR3 is TGTGCCAGCAGCTTAACTGGGTCGGGAGGGCCTCAAGAGACCCAGTACTTC. Full variable domain (missing parts from reference TRBV7-3 and TRBJ2-5): GAGVSQTPSNKVTEKGKYVELRCDPISGHTALYWYRQSLGQGPEFLIYFQGTGAADDSGLPNDRFFAVRPEGSVSTLKIQRTERGDSAVYLCASSLTGSGGPQETQYFGPGTRLLVL.

The J gene is TRBJ2-7, the V gene TRBV6-1, with D unclear. The CDR3 sequence is 14 residues long. V lost 6 bases to trimming and J lost 4 bases, with 16 bases between them. Germline V gene data show CDR1 as MNHNS and CDR2 as SASEGT. DNA for the CDR3: TGTGCCAGCAGCCTGGGCACAGCCGATTACGAGCAGTACTTC. It yields the protein CASSLGTADYEQYF.

With regard to this clone: This same CDR3 is encoded by further DNA sequences in the sample. V is TRBV28 and J is TRBJ2-3; no definite D call. This CDR3 spans 13 amino acids. Trimming removed 2 bases from V and 2 bases from J, with 5 bases in between. Germline V lookup: CDR1 MDHEN, CDR2 SYDVKM. The CDR3 nucleotides read TGTGCCAGCAGTTTAGACCACACAGATACGCAGTATTTT. Amino acids: CASSLDHTDTQYF.

The chain has TRBV29-1 and TRBJ2-7, with D possibly matching TRBD1 (5 bases). CDR1 and CDR2 from the germline V gene are SQVTM and ANQGSEA. The CDR3 sequence is 14 residues long. V was pared by 1 base and J by 4 bases, with 14 bases between. The CDR3 spells CSVEVNSRTYEQYF. The CDR3 DNA sequence: TGCAGCGTTGAAGTGAATAGTAGGACATACGAGCAGTACTTC.

This clone came up a few times. This sequence joins TRBV5-1 and TRBJ2-5; D remains ambiguous. V was pared by 4 bases and J by 0 bases, with 13 bases between. The CDR3 is 15 amino acids. Per germline, CDR1 SGHRS and CDR2 YFSETQ. The CDR3: CASSPDRWYQETQYF. Written as DNA, the CDR3 is TGCGCCAGCAGCCCAGACCGATGGTACCAAGAGACCCAGTACTTC.

V gene TRBV28 combines with J gene TRBJ1-3; D unresolved. Trimming cost V 5 bases and J 0 bases, with 14 bases left between them. CDR1 is MDHEN and CDR2 is SYDVKM in the germline V gene. This CDR3 is 16 amino acids long. For the CDR3, the DNA is TGTGCCAGCAGTCCTTCCGGGCATCGCTCTGGAAACACCATATATTTT. Amino acids: CASSPSGHRSGNTIYF.

In its sample, this clone was seen a few times. J is TRBJ2-1 and V is TRBV27; TRBD1 is a possible D gene (7 bases). The CDR3 totals 14 residues. Germline CDR1 and CDR2: MNHEY and SMNVEV (reference sequence). This CDR3 reads CATQGSGRTKEQFF. CDR3 nucleotides: TGTGCAACACAGGGGTCAGGGAGGACAAAGGAGCAGTTCTTC.

The sample holds a few counts of this clone. The chain employs TRBV30 and TRBJ1-2; 10 positions agree with TRBD1. The CDR3 is 13 amino acids. Germline CDR1 reads GTSNPN; CDR2 reads SVGIG (reference sequence). V lost 0 bases to trimming and J lost 7 bases; unmatched junction nucleotides: 2. CDR3 protein: CAWSVRDRGGYTF. DNA for the CDR3: TGTGCCTGGAGTGTACGGGACAGGGGTGGCTACACCTTC.

The chain combines TRBV7-3 with TRBJ2-3; a possible D gene is TRBD2 (6 bases). The CDR3 contains 14 residues. Germline V gene data show CDR1 as SGHTA and CDR2 as FQGTGA. V lost 5 bases to trimming and J lost 2 bases, with 11 bases between them. In nucleotides, the CDR3 is TGTGCCAGCAGCACCGGGAGTCTCACAGATACGCAGTATTTT. This translates into CASSTGSLTDTQYF.

The J gene is TRBJ2-7, the V gene TRBV7-9; D is perhaps TRBD1 or TRBD2 (5 bases each). V was pared by 4 bases and J by 3 bases, with 13 bases between. The CDR3 has 14 amino acids. Looked up from germline, CDR1 is SEHNR and CDR2 is FQNEAQ (reference sequence). The CDR3 nucleotides read TGTGCCAGCAGCTACACGGGGCGATTCTACGAGCAGTACTTC. Amino acid sequence: CASSYTGRFYEQYF. The whole variable domain, remainder taken from reference TRBV7-9 and TRBJ2-7, is DTGVSQNPRHKITKRGQNVTFRCDPISEHNRLYWYRQTLGQGPEFLTYFQNEAQLEKSRLLSDRFSAERPKGSFSTLEIQRTEQGDSAMYLCASSYTGRFYEQYFGPGTRLTVT.